The present T cell receptor beta chain was sequenced within a study of shared clonotypes between healthy human individuals (dated by TCRdb to the early 2020s). Concerning the study at large: The cohort comprised a couple of women and three men aged 18 to 49 years. Different laboratories and diverse techniques were used to prepare libraries and sequence TCR repertoires, to increase sequencing depth and limit assay-specific biases. For each donor, CD4 naive and CD4 memory were each run on three plates, CD8 naive on two plates, and CD8 memory on one plate. The study deeply sequenced blood TCR repertoires of five healthy adults to estimate repertoire size and the extent of clonotype sharing between individuals. Each donor's leukapheresis produced roughly between about 0.8 and 10 billion PBMCs. Study-wide conclusions, independent of this receptor: Sampling was restricted to blood, and TCR repertoires in tissue are likely to differ from TCR repertoires in blood. Even with the large sequencing depth, rarefaction of the sorted-subset datasets indicated that sequencing was incomplete. Around 5.4% of naive CD4, roughly 3.5% of naive CD8, approximately 2% of memory CD4, and 0.35% to 0.5% of memory CD8 clonotypes were shared across several donors. The small number of donors limited the genetic and exposure-history diversity represented. Higher generation probabilities were observed for clonotypes shared by all four sorted-subset donors than for non-shared clonotypes. Pairwise subsampling led to the expectation that sequencing depth would affect the degree of clonotype sharing among donors. Larger estimated clonotype richness was generally found for naive subsets than for memory subsets.

Using the deep immunoSEQ assay, TCR CDR3 regions were amplified from genomic DNA by multiplex PCR. Extracted genomic DNA from each cell subset was spread evenly across all wells of several immunoSEQ 96-well plates, with each plate serving as a replicate. For sorted subsets, 150 to 200 ng genomic DNA, equal to tens of thousands of T cell genomes, was loaded into each replicate PCR. Purified libraries were measured with a Qubit 3.0 fluorometer, size-checked on a Bioanalyzer 2100, and measured again with the KAPA Library Quantification kit. Every immunoSEQ 96-well plate was sequenced on a separate single-read 150-cycle Illumina NextSeq 550 flow cell. As for how the authors treated the data: Because the immunoSEQ output included only junctional sequences and no quality scores, the filtering could not be the same as the filtering used for full-length reads. To assign V/J genes and CDR3, sequences were annotated using PyIR, a Python wrapper for IgBLAST v1.9, with IMGT germline references. Reads were filtered out if the reads had weak V/J assignments (E-value above 1e-6), no CDR3, stop codons, out-of-frame junctions, or ambiguous translated residues. V3J clonotypes were defined as sequences sharing the same inferred V gene, J gene, and CDR3 amino acid sequence. Percentage overlap between repertoires was computed as shared unique clonotypes divided by the size of the smaller repertoire. Richness of each repertoire was evaluated using RTK rarefaction, the Chao1 estimator, and Recon v2.1 estimates of unobserved clonotypes. For all TCRbeta clonotypes obtained by the gDNA method from a few donors, generation probabilities were computed with OLGA. This immuneACCESS table, as held by TCRdb, lists in-frame sequences with V and J called but not all clones. Of the missing ones, under half trace to an unresolved V gene in checked studies; the others have no known cause. The DNA gave D and trimming, while V, J and clone size come from that table. A total of approximately 650,000 clones appear in this sample, around 95% of them only once. The ten largest make up around 0.097% of the sample.

As to this clone: Its recognized antigen is unknown. There are no base qualities to consult, and no much larger clone falls within one base.

CD8 naive samples were obtained by positive selection for CCR7 among CD45RO-negative cells, yielding a CD45RA+CCR7+ population from which TemRA cells were excluded. The donors were healthy, HIV-negative adults who had no recently reported acute infections or vaccinations. Every donor was a Caucasian adult residing in Nashville, Tennessee, USA. Blood was obtained by leukapheresis, after which PBMCs were separated by Ficoll-Histopaque density gradient centrifugation and cryopreserved in liquid nitrogen vapor phase. Analytical flow cytometry was used to check the purity and quantity of each magnetically sorted T cell population. Genomic DNA was isolated from each sorted fraction and quantified by UV absorbance on a Nanodrop 2000c. Based on the germline V gene, the CDR1 and CDR2 sequences are MNHEY and SVGAGI. At the junction V is shortened by 2 bases and J by 7 bases, with 15 bases in between. From its cysteine to its phenylalanine, the CDR3 spans 14 amino acids. The retained sequence is limited to the CDR3, 42 bases, with the frame set at the first base.

Sequencing was carried out using naive CD8+ T cells sorted from blood. The cell subset or site label here, explained by the study, means: CD45RA+CCR7+. The chain employs TRBV6-5 and TRBJ2-7; a weak D assignment points to TRBD1 (6 bases agree). The source is a woman in her twenties or thirties in good health. The nucleotides are TGTGCCAGCAGTTACCTCCCGGGACAAACGGAGCAGTACTTC. Its product reads: CASSYLPGQTEQYF.